This paragraph covers one T cell receptor (beta chain) sequence. The table came from immunoSEQ multiplex PCR; TCRdb's copy has only in-frame clones and leaves some out. In the table there are about 86,000 clones, around 90% of which are singletons. This sample is part of a study of OX40 agonist ivuxolimab in advanced cancers. Across the whole study: The mean age was roughly 60 years, ranging from 23 to 79, with approximately 83% of participants male. Patients achieving partial responses numbered three: one hepatocellular carcinoma case and two cutaneous melanoma cases.

The CDR3 runs to 15 residues. Germline V lookup: CDR1 SGHRS, CDR2 YFSETQ. V dropped 0 bases and J dropped 5 bases, with 14 bases sitting between them. This sequence joins TRBV5-1 and TRBJ2-5; D tentatively fits TRBD1 or TRBD2 (7 bases each). The sequence came from an adult with an advanced solid tumor such as melanoma, head and neck, liver or kidney cancer. Sequenced material: CD4+ or CD8+ T cells sorted from blood, taken in a trial of the OX40 agonist ivuxolimab. The CDR3 loop reads CASSLETGRGETQYF. DNA for the CDR3: TGCGCCAGCAGCTTGGAGACAGGGAGGGGCGAGACCCAGTACTTC.